Below are 21 T cell receptor beta chains sequenced from a single sample in a study of cytomegalovirus exposure and HLA in healthy donors (dated by TCRdb to between 2016 and 2019). Library generation was performed with the immunoSEQ multiplex PCR assay. The multiplex PCR relied on a mix of 60 forward primers for TCR Vbeta segments and 13 reverse primers for TCR Jbeta segments. In its TCRdb copy, this immuneACCESS table keeps in-frame sequences only and misses some clones. Where compared with another copy, unresolved V genes explain less than half of these, and the others have no known cause. This sample has about 120,000 clones in its table, and under 85% of those were observed once. Around 5.5% of the sample lies in the top ten. Source material: PBMCs. The receptors derive from a man aged 18-30 years in good health and CMV-seropositive.

The chain combines TRBV30 with TRBJ2-1; unclear D gene. This CDR3 has 12 residues. Germline values: CDR1 GTSNPN, CDR2 SVGIG (reference sequence). V gave up 2 bases and J gave up 5 bases, with 7 bases separating them. The CDR3 here is CAWSHRDNEQFF. The CDR3 coding sequence is TGTGCCTGGAGTCACAGAGACAATGAGCAGTTCTTC. The whole variable domain, remainder taken from reference TRBV30 and TRBJ2-1, is SQTIHQWPATLVQPVGSPLSLECTVEGTSNPNLYWYRQAAGRGLQLLFYSVGIGQISSEVPQNLSASRPQDRQFILSSKKLLLSDSGFYLCAWSHRDNEQFFGPGTRLTVL.

This clone was picked up a small number of times. The chain is built from TRBV6-5 and TRBJ1-5; D not certain. Trimming took off 6 bases at V and 6 bases at J, with 9 bases between the two ends. CDR3 length: 12 residues. CDR1 and CDR2 from the germline V gene are MNHEY and SVGAGI. CDR3 amino acids: CASRRVGQPQHF. The CDR3 DNA sequence: TGTGCCAGCAGACGGGTAGGTCAGCCCCAGCATTTT.

The chain recombines TRBV19 with TRBJ1-2, with D maybe TRBD1 (5 bases). The V gene's germline CDR1 is LNHDA and CDR2 SQIVND (reference sequence). V lost 4 bases, J lost 10 bases, and 25 bases lay in between. This CDR3 has 16 residues. The CDR3 region is CASSNHAATAMDHYTF. CDR3 DNA: TGTGCCAGTAGTAACCATGCAGCGACAGCTATGGACCACTACACCTTC. Filled out from reference TRBV19 and TRBJ1-2, the complete variable domain reads DGGITQSPKYLFRKEGQNVTLSCEQNLNHDAMYWYRQDPGQGLRLIYYSQIVNDFQKGDIAEGYSVSREKKESFPLTVTSAQKNPTAFYLCASSNHAATAMDHYTFGSGTRLTVV.

The rearrangement uses TRBV25-1 and TRBJ1-2; 9 bases map to TRBD1. The germline V gene encodes CDR1 MGHDK and CDR2 SYGVNS. With V trimmed by 4 bases and J by 4 bases, 7 bases remained unmatched. The CDR3 covers 15 residues. Here the CDR3 reads CASSGRDRVAYGYTF. In nucleotides, the CDR3 is TGTGCCAGCAGTGGCCGGGACAGGGTCGCCTATGGCTACACCTTC.

V is TRBV6-1 and J is TRBJ2-7, with TRBD2 as a possible D gene (7 bases). The CDR3 has 15 residues. The V end was cut by 6 bases, the J end by 2 bases, with 17 bases between. The V gene's germline CDR1 is MNHNS and CDR2 SASEGT. CDR3 sequence reads: CASRRTVSGTYEQYF. The DNA of the CDR3 is TGTGCCAGCAGGAGGACAGTCAGCGGGACCTACGAGCAGTACTTC.

The genes are TRBV9 and TRBJ2-1; 10 nucleotides align to TRBD1. Trimming at V came to 3 bases and at J to 2 bases, leaving 8 bases not matched to a gene. This CDR3 has 17 amino acids. Germline V gives CDR1 SGDLS, CDR2 YYNGEE. The CDR3 loop is CASSAPGQGFTYNEQFF. DNA of the CDR3: TGTGCCAGCAGCGCACCGGGACAGGGGTTTACCTACAATGAGCAGTTCTTC.

J is TRBJ1-2 and V is TRBV6-6, with a tentative D call TRBD1 (5 bases). V lost 6 bases to trimming and J lost 8 bases, with 22 bases between them. The CDR3 extends over 15 amino acids. Germline values: CDR1 MNHNY, CDR2 SVGAGI (reference sequence). The CDR3 loop is CASSGQLGIYFGYTF. The CDR3 bases are TGTGCCAGCAGCGGACAATTGGGCATCTATTTCGGCTACACCTTC.

The chain carries TRBV10-3 and TRBJ1-2; D might be TRBD1 (5 bases). CDR1 and CDR2 (germline): ENHRY, SYGVKD. CDR3 length equals 11 residues. Trimming took off 8 bases at V and 7 bases at J, with 11 bases between the two ends. For the CDR3, the DNA is TGTGCCATCCAACGACAGTCTGGCTACACCTTC. Amino acids: CAIQRQSGYTF.

This clone was recorded a few times. The rearrangement links TRBV4-1 to TRBJ1-5, with D hard to call. The germline V gene encodes CDR1 MGHRA and CDR2 YSYEKL. V was clipped by 4 bases and J by 5 bases, with 9 bases between them. The CDR3 length is 13 residues. The CDR3 DNA is TGCGCCAGCAGCCCCGTTGAGGATCAGCCCCAGCATTTT. It encodes CASSPVEDQPQHF.

As for this clone: This same CDR3 is encoded by further DNA sequences in the sample. V is TRBV7-9 and J is TRBJ2-7; the D is unclear. The germline gives CDR1 SEHNR, CDR2 FQNEAQ (reference sequence). V gave up 3 bases and J gave up 3 bases, with 3 bases separating them. The CDR3 has 11 residues. The CDR3 DNA follows: TGTGCCAGCAGCTTCAGCTACGAGCAGTACTTC. Translated, it gives CASSFSYEQYF.

The CDR3 DNA is TGTGCCAGCTCACCAAGTTACAGTCCTGGGACAGATACGCAGTATTTT. Amino acids: CASSPSYSPGTDTQYF. This chain links TRBV18 with TRBJ2-3; D not certain. Germline V lookup: CDR1 KGHSH, CDR2 LQKENI. This CDR3 is built from 16 residues. Trimming took 2 bases from V and 3 from J, leaving 15 bases between them.

The rearrangement links TRBV27 to TRBJ2-7, with 11 nucleotides matching TRBD2. The J segment lost 3 bases and the V segment lost 3 bases, leaving 7 bases of the junction unmatched. CDR1 is MNHEY, CDR2 SMNVEV, per germline (reference sequence). The CDR3 extends over 16 amino acids. The CDR3: CASSFTPGLAVYEQYF. DNA of the CDR3: TGTGCCAGCAGTTTCACACCGGGACTAGCGGTCTACGAGCAGTACTTC.

The genes are TRBV28 and TRBJ1-1, with D possibly TRBD1 on 5 matching bases. The CDR3 runs to 15 residues. V lost 4 bases and J 1 base, leaving 13 bases between the germline ends. Germline CDR1 and CDR2: MDHEN and SYDVKM. In DNA, the CDR3 is TGTGCCAGCAGTTGGGGGAGGAGGGGGAACACTGAAGCTTTCTTT. Translating gives CASSWGRRGNTEAFF.

The rearrangement links TRBV5-1 to TRBJ2-7; 11 nucleotides match TRBD1. CDR1 and CDR2 (germline): SGHRS, YFSETQ. CDR3 length: 14 amino acids. Losses at the gene ends were 3 bases for V and 6 bases for J; bases not matched to a gene: 5. Written as DNA, the CDR3 is TGCGCCAGCAGCTGGGACAGGGGGACGTTCGAGCAGTACTTC. Translated: CASSWDRGTFEQYF.

The chain is built from TRBV5-5 and TRBJ1-2; 7 bases are a match to TRBD1. Germline lookup yields CDR1 SGHKS and CDR2 YYEKEE (reference sequence). The CDR3 has 16 residues. After removal of 2 bases from V and 5 bases from J, the junction contained 12 bases not matched to a gene. DNA of the CDR3: TGTGCCAGCAGCTTATCCCCGGGACAGAGTAATTATGGCTACACCTTC. Encoded protein: CASSLSPGQSNYGYTF.

About this clone: A junction end diverges from the germline sequence, so it may reflect a read error. V and J are TRBV27 and TRBJ2-7; 8 bases agree with TRBD1. The CDR3 has 14 amino acids. Germline V gene data show CDR1 as MNHEY and CDR2 as SMNVEV (reference sequence). CDR3 coding DNA: TGTGCCAGCAGTTTGACAGGGGCGCCCGGCGAGCGGTACTTC. Translated: CASSLTGAPGERYF.

V usage is TRBV7-9 and J usage is TRBJ2-2; 9 nucleotides align to TRBD2. The length of the CDR3 is 15 residues. CDR1 is SEHNR, CDR2 FQNEAQ, per germline (reference sequence). The ends lost 5 bases at V and 0 bases at J; junction bases unmatched: 1. The DNA of the CDR3 is TGTGCCAGCAGCCCTAGCGGGGCGAACACCGGGGAGCTGTTTTTT. This codes for CASSPSGANTGELFF.

This chain uses TRBV4-2 with TRBJ1-1; D possibly corresponds to TRBD1 (5 bases). The germline V and J ends were trimmed by 0 bases and 7 bases, with 15 bases remaining between them. This CDR3 has 15 amino acids. Per the germline V gene, CDR1 is LGHNA and CDR2 is YNFKEQ. The CDR3 coding sequence is TGTGCCAGCAGCCAAGATCGGGCGACAGAATATGAAGCTTTCTTT. It specifies CASSQDRATEYEAFF.

This chain joins TRBV25-1 and TRBJ1-2; TRBD1 agrees at 9 bases. V shed 3 bases and J 6 bases; nucleotides not matched to a gene: 5. CDR3 size: 14 residues. Germline assignment: CDR1 MGHDK and CDR2 SYGVNS. CDR3 sequence reads: CASSDPRTGDGYTF. CDR3 bases: TGTGCCAGCAGTGACCCGCGGACAGGGGATGGCTACACCTTC.

This chain's CDR3 is CASSPTGGISTEAFF. The CDR3 coding sequence is TGTGCCAGCAGCCCGACAGGGGGTATCTCCACTGAAGCTTTCTTT. The chain joins TRBV7-3 to TRBJ1-1; 9 bases fit TRBD1. This CDR3 comprises 15 residues. V lost 5 bases to trimming and J lost 4 bases; unmatched junction nucleotides: 8. CDR1 SGHTA and CDR2 FQGTGA come from the germline V gene.

The chain carries TRBV2 and TRBJ2-2; D is perhaps TRBD2 (6 bases). Germline V gives CDR1 SNHLY, CDR2 FYNNEI. This CDR3 is built from 14 residues. V lost 2 bases to trimming and J lost 3 bases, with 7 bases between them. CDR3 in amino acids: CASSEWEDTGELFF. CDR3 coding DNA: TGTGCCAGCAGTGAATGGGAGGACACCGGGGAGCTGTTTTTT.